A selection of T cell receptor beta chains follows, all from one sample in a study of shared clonotypes between healthy human individuals. Only in-frame clones appear in the TCRdb table, and some are missing; sequencing was by immunoSEQ multiplex PCR. Of hundreds of thousands of clones listed, 96% are singletons. The sample comprised naive CD4+ T cells sorted from blood. Receptor source: a woman in her twenties or thirties in good health. CDR3s include the opening cysteine and the closing phenylalanine or tryptophan. D genes are given only for firm matches. The size field is filled for only some rows; it gives once, few, many or a size class.

clone_size,j_call,v_call,d_call,cdr3_nt,cdr3_aa
NA,TRBJ2-5,TRBV10-3,NA,TGTGCCATCAGCACTACGACTAGGGGGGAGACCCAGTACTTC,CAISTTTRGETQYF
NA,TRBJ2-5,TRBV7-4,TRBD2,TGTGCCAGCAGCGACACCCGCGGGAGTGAAGAGACCCAGTACTTC,CASSDTRGSEETQYF
NA,TRBJ1-1,TRBV18,NA,TGTGCCAGCTCACCCCAAAGACAGGACACTGAAGCTTTCTTT,CASSPQRQDTEAFF
NA,TRBJ1-2,TRBV28,NA,TGTGCCAGCAGTTTTTCCCAGGGATGGGTCTATGGCTACACCTTC,CASSFSQGWVYGYTF
once,TRBJ1-5,TRBV2,NA,TGTGCCAGCAGTGGAGCATCCAGGGGCAATCAGCCCCAGCATTTT,CASSGASRGNQPQHF
NA,TRBJ1-2,TRBV28,NA,TGTGCCAGCAGCTATGGACAGTTCTATGGCTACACCTTC,CASSYGQFYGYTF
NA,TRBJ2-1,TRBV11-2,TRBD2,TGTGCCAGCAGCTTTACTAGCGGGAGTAATGAGCAGTTCTTC,CASSFTSGSNEQFF
NA,TRBJ1-5,TRBV6-5,TRBD1,TGTGCCAGCAGTTTAAGGGGGCTGAGCAATCAGCCCCAGCATTTT,CASSLRGLSNQPQHF
NA,TRBJ2-5,TRBV7-2,NA,TGTGCCAGCAGCCTACCAATTCTGGAGACCCAGTACTTC,CASSLPILETQYF
NA,TRBJ2-3,TRBV18,NA,TGTGCCAGCTCACCACCTGGGGGCGGCTGGCGGAGGAGGGGAGATACGCAGTATTTT,CASSPPGGGWRRRGDTQYF
NA,TRBJ2-5,TRBV18,TRBD2,TGTGCCAGCTCCCCCCTGCGCGGACTAGCGGGAGAACTCGCAGAGACCCAGTACTTC,CASSPLRGLAGELAETQYF
NA,TRBJ1-2,TRBV28,NA,TGTGCCAGCAGCCTCGTGACTTACGAGGGGATCTATGGCTACACCTTC,CASSLVTYEGIYGYTF
NA,TRBJ2-7,TRBV5-1,NA,TGCGCCAGCAGCTTGGGTCAGGAATCCTACGAGCAGTACTTC,CASSLGQESYEQYF
NA,TRBJ2-5,TRBV19,NA,TGTGCCAGTAGACTCGCGGGACCTCAAGAGACCCAGTACTTC,CASRLAGPQETQYF
NA,TRBJ2-7,TRBV20-1,NA,TGCAGTGCGGGTAGCTCCTACGAGCAGTACTTC,CSAGSSYEQYF
NA,TRBJ2-7,TRBV28,NA,TGTGCCAGCAGTTTATTCGCGGGGAGTTCCTACGAGCAGTACTTC,CASSLFAGSSYEQYF
NA,TRBJ1-2,TRBV19,NA,TGTGCCAGTAGTGGACGGGACACGAGACTCTATGGCTACACCTTC,CASSGRDTRLYGYTF
once,TRBJ2-7,TRBV6-6,TRBD1,TGTGCCAGCAGTTACGACGGGACAGGAAAAGGCGAGCAGTACTTC,CASSYDGTGKGEQYF
NA,TRBJ1-2,TRBV27,NA,TGTGCCAGTGGCAAAGGCTATGGCTACACCTTC,CASGKGYGYTF
NA,TRBJ2-7,TRBV7-9,NA,TGTGCCAGCAGTCCCGGCCGATACGAGCAGTACTTC,CASSPGRYEQYF
NA,TRBJ2-7,TRBV6-5,NA,TGTGCCACCTCCCCGGGACGGAATCTGGTCGAGCAGTACTTC,CATSPGRNLVEQYF
NA,TRBJ2-2,TRBV5-4,TRBD1,TGTGCCAGCAGCTTTCGACAGGGGGTTACCGGGGAGCTGTTTTTT,CASSFRQGVTGELFF
NA,TRBJ2-1,TRBV29-1,TRBD2,TGCAGCGTCAGGCCGAGGCTAGCGGGAGGCGAGCAGTTCTTC,CSVRPRLAGGEQFF
NA,TRBJ2-5,TRBV28,NA,TGTGCCAGCAGTTCCGCCCCCCTACAAGAGACCCAGTACTTC,CASSSAPLQETQYF
NA,TRBJ2-7,TRBV18,NA,TGTGCCAGCTCACCGATTGGGTTAGGGGAGCAGTACTTC,CASSPIGLGEQYF
NA,TRBJ2-2,TRBV29-1,NA,TGCAGCGTATCAAAACGGCTGGACACCGGGGAGCTGTTTTTT,CSVSKRLDTGELFF
NA,TRBJ2-2,TRBV27,NA,TGTGCCAGCAGTTTATCATCCGTGGCGAACACCGGGGAGCTGTTTTTT,CASSLSSVANTGELFF
NA,TRBJ2-5,TRBV5-1,TRBD2,TGCGCCAGCAGCCCTGGACTAGCGGGAACGGCGCAGTACTTC,CASSPGLAGTAQYF
NA,TRBJ2-2,TRBV5-1,TRBD2,TGCGCCAGCAGCTTGGAGGGACTAGCCGGCACCGGGGAGCTGTTTTTT,CASSLEGLAGTGELFF
NA,TRBJ2-1,TRBV7-2,TRBD2,TGTGCCAGCAGCCCTAGCGGGAGGAGGGATGAGCAGTTCTTC,CASSPSGRRDEQFF
NA,TRBJ2-7,TRBV15,NA,TGTGCCACCAGCAGAGTAGGCAGAGACTACGAGCAGTACTTC,CATSRVGRDYEQYF
once,TRBJ2-7,TRBV28,NA,TGTGCCAGCAGTTTACCAACCAGCGTTCCCGAGCAGTACTTC,CASSLPTSVPEQYF
NA,TRBJ2-7,TRBV7-2,NA,TGTGCCAGCAGCAGCACAGGGACCTACGAGCAGTACTTC,CASSSTGTYEQYF
NA,TRBJ2-7,TRBV6-5,TRBD1,TGTGCCAGCAGTTACTCCGGGACAGGGGTCTACGAGCAGTACTTC,CASSYSGTGVYEQYF
NA,TRBJ2-1,TRBV27,TRBD1,TGTGCCAGCATTAACAGGGGCTACAATGAGCAGTTCTTC,CASINRGYNEQFF
NA,TRBJ2-5,TRBV15,NA,TGTGCCACCAGCAGAGGAGAGTGGACAGCCCAAGAGACCCAGTACTTC,CATSRGEWTAQETQYF
NA,TRBJ2-7,TRBV28,NA,TGTGCCAGCACCGCCGGGACGGCCTCCTACGAGCAGTACTTC,CASTAGTASYEQYF
NA,TRBJ2-7,TRBV18,NA,TGTGCCAGCTCACCCTCCTCCTACGAGCAGTACTTC,CASSPSSYEQYF
NA,TRBJ2-5,TRBV4-1,NA,TGTGCCAGCAGCTACGGAGAGACCCAGTACTTC,CASSYGETQYF
NA,TRBJ1-5,TRBV7-2,NA,TGTGCCAGCAGACGACAGGACGCGGGGCCCCAGCATTTT,CASRRQDAGPQHF
NA,TRBJ1-1,TRBV2,NA,TGTGCCAGCACCGGACAGCCGAACACTGAAGCTTTCTTT,CASTGQPNTEAFF
NA,TRBJ2-5,TRBV21-1,NA,TGTGCCAGCACCCTAGGACGGACCCAAGAGACCCAGTACTTC,CASTLGRTQETQYF
NA,TRBJ1-2,TRBV28,NA,TGTGCCAGCAGGTTGGACCAGGGCTCAGCCGATGGCTACACCTTC,CASRLDQGSADGYTF
few,TRBJ1-2,TRBV10-2,NA,TGCGCCAGCCGGACAGAAGGCTATGGCTACACCTTC,CASRTEGYGYTF
NA,TRBJ1-1,TRBV7-9,NA,TGTGCCAGCAGCCCTCAGATGGACACTGAAGCTTTCTTT,CASSPQMDTEAFF
NA,TRBJ1-1,TRBV7-9,NA,TGTGCCAGCAGCTTAGAATATGGGGAGGGGATGAACACTGAAGCTTTCTTT,CASSLEYGEGMNTEAFF
NA,TRBJ2-2,TRBV11-2,NA,TGTGCCAGCAGCTTATATCAAAGGGCCGGGGAGCTGTTTTTT,CASSLYQRAGELFF
NA,TRBJ2-7,TRBV28,NA,TGTGCCAGCAGTTTATGGGTGCTGGTGAGAGGGAGTAGGTCCTACGAGCAGTACTTC,CASSLWVLVRGSRSYEQYF
NA,TRBJ2-1,TRBV6-1,NA,TGTGCCAGCAGTTCAGGTTGGAATGAGCAGTTCTTC,CASSSGWNEQFF
NA,TRBJ2-2,TRBV28,NA,TGTGCCAGCAGTTTATATTCCGGGCTGAACACCGGGGAGCTGTTTTTT,CASSLYSGLNTGELFF
once,TRBJ2-2,TRBV10-3,NA,TGTGCCATCAGTGATCAAGCAGCGAACACCGGGGAGCTGTTTTTT,CAISDQAANTGELFF
NA,TRBJ1-6,TRBV7-9,NA,TGTGCCAGCAGCTTAGTTGATCGGGGGACTGGTCGTCTTAATTCACCCCTCCACTTT,CASSLVDRGTGRLNSPLHF
once,TRBJ2-3,TRBV15,NA,TGTGCCACCAGCAGAGTGCAGGGGGGACTAAGCACAGATACGCAGTATTTT,CATSRVQGGLSTDTQYF
NA,TRBJ2-1,TRBV28,TRBD2,TGTGCCAGCATCGAGAGGCTAGCGGGAGTAAGGGTCTTC,CASIERLAGVRVF